This passage covers 8 T cell receptor beta chains from one sample sequenced in a study of somatic mutations in cytotoxic T cells in rheumatoid arthritis. Repertoires were generated with immunoSEQ multiplex PCR, while TCRdb's copy carries only in-frame clones and drops some. The sample contains over 9,000 clones, more than 65% of which appear only once. Material: CD8+ T cells sorted from blood. These receptors came from a man in his fifties or sixties in good health.

The chain uses TRBV9 and TRBJ2-3, with D perhaps matching TRBD2 (6 bases). Trimming cost V 6 bases and J 2 bases, with 19 bases left between them. Per the germline V gene, CDR1 is SGDLS and CDR2 is YYNGEE. CDR3 size: 16 residues. Here the CDR3 DNA reads TGTGCCAGCACCGGAGGGGAAACAGGACCCACAGATACGCAGTATTTT. Its protein is CASTGGETGPTDTQYF.

The chain couples TRBV7-6 to TRBJ2-1; 11 bases are shared with TRBD2. CDR1 is SGHVS and CDR2 is FNYEAQ in the germline V gene. This CDR3 is 15 amino acids long. The trim removed 5 bases at V and 5 bases at J, leaving 5 bases unmatched. CDR3 coding DNA: TGTGCCAGCAGCAGAGGGACTAGCGGTCACAATGAGCAGTTCTTC. Translating it yields CASSRGTSGHNEQFF.

This sequence joins TRBV28 and TRBJ2-1; 10 bases match TRBD1. CDR3 size: 14 residues. V lost 11 bases and J lost 6; bases outside the gene matches: 10. From germline, CDR1 is MDHEN and CDR2 SYDVKM. The CDR3 region is CACLRQGAGNEQFF. For the CDR3, the DNA is TGTGCCTGCCTCCGACAGGGGGCAGGCAATGAGCAGTTCTTC.

The genes are TRBV25-1 and TRBJ1-2; D ambiguous. The germline CDR1 and CDR2 sequences are MGHDK and SYGVNS. V was cut by 8 bases and J by 7 bases, with 8 bases left in between. CDR3 length: 10 residues. The CDR3 DNA sequence: TGTGCCAGCCAAGGCGCTGGCTACACCTTC. Its protein is CASQGAGYTF.

This clone was detected only a few times. The chain links TRBV29-1 to TRBJ2-1; TRBD2 matches 10 bases. From germline, CDR1 is SQVTM and CDR2 ANQGSEA. V lost 1 base to trimming and J lost 7 bases; unmatched junction nucleotides: 19. The CDR3 runs 19 residues. CDR3 sequence (DNA): TGCAGCGTTGAAGGTTGGGGCTTAGCGGGAGGCCCTAGTACGAATGAGCAGTTCTTC. Translating gives CSVEGWGLAGGPSTNEQFF.

The chain is built from TRBV28 and TRBJ2-7, with D perhaps matching TRBD1 or TRBD2 (6 bases each). V was pared by 3 bases and J by 4 bases, with 10 bases between. The CDR3 contains 13 residues. Germline CDR1 is MDHEN and CDR2 is SYDVKM. This chain's CDR3 is CASSLGGPYEQYF. As DNA, the CDR3 is TGTGCCAGCAGTTTGGGGGGCCCGTACGAGCAGTACTTC. Looking up the rest from reference TRBV28 and TRBJ2-7 gives the full variable domain: DVKVTQSSRYLVKRTGEKVFLECVQDMDHENMFWYRQDPGLGLRLIYFSYDVKMKEKGDIPEGYSVSREKKERFSLILESASTNQTSMYLCASSLGGPYEQYFGPGTRLTVT.

This sequence joins TRBV5-6 and TRBJ1-1; D is unclear. The ends were cut back, 0 bases at V and 1 base at J, with 7 bases in the middle. CDR1 is SGHDT, CDR2 YYEEEE, per germline. The CDR3 runs to 14 residues. CDR3 coding DNA: TGTGCCAGCAGCTTGGGAGGGTGGAACACTGAAGCTTTCTTT. Translation: CASSLGGWNTEAFF.

The V call is TRBV5-5, the J call TRBJ2-3, with TRBD2 matching over 8 bases. The germline CDR1 and CDR2 sequences are SGHKS and YYEKEE (reference sequence). Trimming at V came to 0 bases and at J to 1 base, leaving 4 bases not matched to a gene. CDR3 size: 16 residues. CDR3 DNA sequence: TGTGCCAGCAGCTTGGGGTTAGCGGGACGCACAGATACGCAGTATTTT. It yields the protein CASSLGLAGRTDTQYF.